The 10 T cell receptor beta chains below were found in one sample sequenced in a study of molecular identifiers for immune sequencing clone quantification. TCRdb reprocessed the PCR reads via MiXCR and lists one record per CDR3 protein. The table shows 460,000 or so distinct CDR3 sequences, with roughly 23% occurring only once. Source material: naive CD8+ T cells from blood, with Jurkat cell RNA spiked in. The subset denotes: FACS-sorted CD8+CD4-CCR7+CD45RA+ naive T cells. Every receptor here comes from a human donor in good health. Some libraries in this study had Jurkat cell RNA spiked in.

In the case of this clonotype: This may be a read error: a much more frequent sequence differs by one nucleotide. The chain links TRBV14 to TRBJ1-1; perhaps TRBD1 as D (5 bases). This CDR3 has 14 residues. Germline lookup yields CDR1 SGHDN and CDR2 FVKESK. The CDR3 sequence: CTSSQSPGWTEAFF. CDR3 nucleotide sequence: TGTACCAGCAGCCAATCCCCAGGGTGGACTGAAGCTTTCTTT.

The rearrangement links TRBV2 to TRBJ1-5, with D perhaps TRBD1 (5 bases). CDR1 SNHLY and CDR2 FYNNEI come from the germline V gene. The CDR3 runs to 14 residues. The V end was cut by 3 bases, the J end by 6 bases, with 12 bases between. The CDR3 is CASSDGGRGQPQHF. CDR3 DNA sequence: TGTGCCAGCAGTGATGGGGGTAGGGGTCAGCCCCAGCATTTT.

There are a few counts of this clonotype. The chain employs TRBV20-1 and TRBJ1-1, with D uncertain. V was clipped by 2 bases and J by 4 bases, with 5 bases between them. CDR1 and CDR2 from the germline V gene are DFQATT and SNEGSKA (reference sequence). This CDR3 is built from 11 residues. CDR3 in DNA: TGCAGTGCTAGACAGGCCACTGAAGCTTTCTTT. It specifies CSARQATEAFF.

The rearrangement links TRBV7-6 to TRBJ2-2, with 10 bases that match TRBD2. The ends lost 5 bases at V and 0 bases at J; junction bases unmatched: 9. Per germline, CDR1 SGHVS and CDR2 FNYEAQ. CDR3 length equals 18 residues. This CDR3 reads CASSTLTSGSANTGELFF. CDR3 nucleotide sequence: TGTGCCAGCAGCACCCTGACTAGCGGGTCCGCGAACACCGGGGAGCTGTTTTTT.

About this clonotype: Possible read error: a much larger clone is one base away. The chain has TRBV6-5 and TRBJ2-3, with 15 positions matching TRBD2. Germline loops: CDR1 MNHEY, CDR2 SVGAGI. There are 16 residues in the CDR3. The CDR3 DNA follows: TGTGCCAGCAGTCGCGGACTAGCGGGAGGGACAGATGCGCAGTATTTT. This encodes CASSRGLAGGTDAQYF.

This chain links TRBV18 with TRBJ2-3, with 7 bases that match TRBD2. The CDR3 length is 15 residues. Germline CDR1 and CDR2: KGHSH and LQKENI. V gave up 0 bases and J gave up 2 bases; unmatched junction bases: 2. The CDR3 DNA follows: TGTGCCAGCTCACCACCAGCGGGGATCACAGATACGCAGTATTTT. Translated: CASSPPAGITDTQYF.

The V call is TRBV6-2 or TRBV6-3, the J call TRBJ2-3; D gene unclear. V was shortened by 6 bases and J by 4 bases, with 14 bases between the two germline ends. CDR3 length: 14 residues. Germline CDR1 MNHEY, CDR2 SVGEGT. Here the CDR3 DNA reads TGTGCCAGCAGCTCTAGATTAGGGCCAGATACGCAGTATTTT. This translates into CASSSRLGPDTQYF.

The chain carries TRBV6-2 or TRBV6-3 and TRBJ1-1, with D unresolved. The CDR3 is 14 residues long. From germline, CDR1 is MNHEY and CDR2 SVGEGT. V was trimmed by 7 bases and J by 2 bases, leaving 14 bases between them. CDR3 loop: CASTEGPGNTEAFF. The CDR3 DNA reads TGTGCCAGCACCGAAGGACCGGGTAACACTGAAGCTTTCTTT.

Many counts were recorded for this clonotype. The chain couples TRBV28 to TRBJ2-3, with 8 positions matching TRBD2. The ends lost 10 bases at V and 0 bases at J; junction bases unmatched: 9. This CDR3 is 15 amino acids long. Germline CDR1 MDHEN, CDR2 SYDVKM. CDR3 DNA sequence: TGTGCCATCCTAAAGCGGGAGACGAGCACAGATACGCAGTATTTT. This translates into CAILKRETSTDTQYF. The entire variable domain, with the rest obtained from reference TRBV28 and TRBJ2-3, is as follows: DVKVTQSSRYLVKRTGEKVFLECVQDMDHENMFWYRQDPGLGLRLIYFSYDVKMKEKGDIPEGYSVSREKKERFSLILESASTNQTSMYLCAILKRETSTDTQYFGPGTRLTVL.

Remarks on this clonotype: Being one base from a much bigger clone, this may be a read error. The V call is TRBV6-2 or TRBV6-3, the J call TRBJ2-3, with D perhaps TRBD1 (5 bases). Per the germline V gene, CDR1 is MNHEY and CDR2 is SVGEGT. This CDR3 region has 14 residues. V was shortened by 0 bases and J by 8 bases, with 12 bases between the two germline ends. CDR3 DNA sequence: TGTGCCAGCAGTTACTCTGCCCCAAGGGGTACGCAGTATTTT. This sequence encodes CASSYSAPRGTQYF.